These 5 T cell receptor beta chains originate from one sample sequenced in a study of CD4 T cells in relation to SARS-CoV-2 and coronaviruses. Their cognate antigens are unknown. Before the COVID-19 pandemic, during about 2010-2019, CD4+ T cells were taken from unexposed donors. Isolation of CD4+ T cells took place after about eleven days in culture. Sequenced by immunoSEQ multiplex PCR; TCRdb stores in-frame clones only, minus some. The sample has tens of thousands of clones; about three quarters are singletons. Sequencing was carried out using CD4+ T cells from PBMCs, cultured in vitro. The receptors were gathered from a human donor in good health.

This clone was found once. The V and J genes are TRBV18 and TRBJ2-3; D perhaps matches TRBD2 (6 bases). The CDR3 spans 14 residues. CDR1 and CDR2 (germline): KGHSH, LQKENI. V gave up 0 bases and J gave up 6 bases, with 10 bases separating them. The CDR3 DNA reads TGTGCCAGCTCACCACCCCCGGCGGGGGATACGCAGTATTTT. Amino acid sequence: CASSPPPAGDTQYF.

The V gene is TRBV3-1 (or the pseudogene TRBV3-2), the J gene TRBJ1-3; the D is unclear. Germline V gives CDR1 LGHDT, CDR2 YNNKEL (reference sequence). There are 15 residues in the CDR3. V lost 4 bases and J lost 8, with 18 bases in between. The CDR3 reads CASSLILNPWDTIYF. The DNA for the CDR3 is TGTGCCAGCAGCCTTATCCTGAACCCCTGGGACACCATATATTTT.

The rearrangement links TRBV24-1 to TRBJ1-6; D uncertain. Germline CDR1 KGHDR, CDR2 SFDVKD. The CDR3 runs 13 residues. V was shortened by 1 base and J by 10 bases, with 7 bases between the two germline ends. In DNA, the CDR3 is TGTGCCACCAGTGATTTCAGAAAATCACCCCTCCACTTT. Amino acid sequence: CATSDFRKSPLHF.

Only a few counts were recorded for this clone. The gene calls are TRBV7-9 and TRBJ1-1; D remains ambiguous. CDR1 is SEHNR, CDR2 FQNEAQ, per germline (reference sequence). With 5 bases removed from V and 11 bases from J, the gap between germline ends came to 15 bases. The length of the CDR3 is 12 residues. CDR3 in amino acids: CASSTERVNAFF. CDR3 DNA: TGTGCCAGCAGCACCGAACGGGTGAATGCTTTCTTT.

The chain is built from TRBV12-5 and TRBJ2-7; a possible D gene is TRBD1 (6 bases). Trimming removed 1 base from V and 5 bases from J, with 12 bases in between. Germline V gives CDR1 LGHNT, CDR2 FRNRAP. CDR3 length: 14 residues. CDR3 in amino acids: CASGLDLGTHEQYF. The CDR3 coding sequence is TGTGCTAGTGGTTTGGACTTAGGGACACACGAGCAGTACTTC.